Reported below is one TCR beta chain. Trimming cost V 6 bases and J 4 bases, with 16 bases left between them. From germline, CDR1 is MNHEY and CDR2 SVGAGI. This CDR3 region has 14 residues. These data come from a study of T cell changes during pregnancy in multiple sclerosis. Sequencing used immunoSEQ multiplex PCR; TCRdb keeps in-frame clones, though not all of them. The sample includes about 39,000 clones, about 90% of them seen just once. This clonotype was obtained from a female donor in good health, enrolled as a control in a pregnancy study. The source was CD4+ T cells from peripheral blood mononuclear cells, collected in the third trimester of pregnancy. The gene calls are TRBV6-5 and TRBJ2-7; D is unresolved. CDR3 region: CASRYTVEVYEQYF. In nucleotides, the CDR3 is TGTGCCAGCAGGTACACCGTAGAGGTATACGAGCAGTACTTC.